In this sample, the clone carrying this T cell receptor beta chain turned up a few times. Its cognate antigen is unknown. TCRdb processed the 5' RACE reads anew with MiXCR; each CDR3 protein has one entry. The table shows under 20,000 distinct CDR3 sequences, with 7% occurring only once. These data are taken from a study of spatial heterogeneity in lung cancer. General study findings and limits: Ubiquitous and regional nonsynonymous mutations were each tracked by the matching count of ubiquitous or regional expanded TCRs. Expanded alpha and beta TCR counts within tumors tracked tumor mutation counts.

Time point meaning: sample taken at primary tumor resection. This CDR3 is 14 amino acids long. The V gene's germline CDR1 is DFQATT and CDR2 SNEGSKA (reference sequence). The ends lost 0 bases at V and 5 bases at J; junction bases unmatched: 5. The sequencing used lung tumor tissue, collected at surgery. The chain is built from TRBV20-1 and TRBJ2-5; 8 bases fit TRBD1. The origin of this receptor is a female donor with early-stage non-small cell lung cancer. The DNA for the CDR3 is TGCAGTGCTAGAGAAGGCAGGGGGCACGAGACCCAGTACTTC. This encodes CSAREGRGHETQYF.